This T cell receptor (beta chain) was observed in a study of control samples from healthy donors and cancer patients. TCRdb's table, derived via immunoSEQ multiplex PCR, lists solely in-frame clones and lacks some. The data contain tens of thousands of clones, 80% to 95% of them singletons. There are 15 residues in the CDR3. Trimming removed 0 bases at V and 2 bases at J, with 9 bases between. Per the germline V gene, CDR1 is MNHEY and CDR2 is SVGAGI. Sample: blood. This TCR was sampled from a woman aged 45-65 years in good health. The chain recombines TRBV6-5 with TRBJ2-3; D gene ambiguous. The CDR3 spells CASSYSRSYTDTQYF. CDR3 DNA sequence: TGTGCCAGCAGTTACTCGAGGAGCTACACAGATACGCAGTATTTT.